This T cell receptor (beta chain) appears in the sequencing data of a study of identical twins. Per the germline V gene, CDR1 is MNHEY and CDR2 is SVGEGT. The germline V and J ends were trimmed by 2 bases and 0 bases, with 15 bases remaining between them. The CDR3 is 17 residues long. The table lists this clonotype with a few counts. Each CDR3 protein is one row after TCRdb ran MiXCR on the 5' RACE reads. The sample holds roughly 770,000 distinct CDR3 sequences, over 15% seen once. This same sample was also part of a study on T cells expressing NK-cell markers. This second report adds: One observes that, in several donors, these clonotypes were also the leading ones within the CD3+CD56-NKG2C+ fraction.

The receptor's source is a woman between 18 and 29 years old in good health. The sample consisted of PBMCs. The V and J genes are TRBV6-2 or TRBV6-3 and TRBJ2-3, with D possibly being TRBD1 or TRBD2 (5 bases each). The CDR3 DNA follows: TGTGCCAGCAGTTACGTTCGGGGACGAATTAGCACAGATACGCAGTATTTT. As protein: CASSYVRGRISTDTQYF.